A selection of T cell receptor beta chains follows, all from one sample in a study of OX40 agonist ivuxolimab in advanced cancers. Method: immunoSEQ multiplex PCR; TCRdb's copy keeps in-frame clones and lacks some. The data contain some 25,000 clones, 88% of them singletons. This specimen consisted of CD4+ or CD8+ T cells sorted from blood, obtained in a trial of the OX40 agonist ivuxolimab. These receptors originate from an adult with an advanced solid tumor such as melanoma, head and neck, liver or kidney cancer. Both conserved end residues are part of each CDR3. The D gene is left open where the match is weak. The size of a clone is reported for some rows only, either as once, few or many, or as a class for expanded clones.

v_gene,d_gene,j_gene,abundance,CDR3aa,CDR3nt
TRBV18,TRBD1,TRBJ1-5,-,CASSPRQGGQPQHF,TGTGCCAGCTCACCACGACAGGGAGGCCAGCCCCAGCATTTT
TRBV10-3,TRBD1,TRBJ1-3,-,CAGQQGAGNTIYF,TGTGCCGGACAACAGGGGGCTGGAAACACCATATATTTT
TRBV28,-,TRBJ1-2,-,CASSRPGQNYGYTF,TGTGCCAGCAGTCGCCCAGGACAGAACTATGGCTACACCTTC
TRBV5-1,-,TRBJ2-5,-,CASRRGAGETQYF,TGCGCCAGCAGAAGGGGGGCTGGGGAGACCCAGTACTTC
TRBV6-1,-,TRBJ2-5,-,CASRTGPQETQYF,TGTGCCAGCAGAACAGGACCCCAAGAGACCCAGTACTTC
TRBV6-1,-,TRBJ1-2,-,CASGTAYGYTF,TGTGCCAGCGGGACGGCATATGGCTACACCTTC
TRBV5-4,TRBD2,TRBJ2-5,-,CASSPRGLAEETQYF,TGTGCCAGCAGCCCCAGAGGACTAGCTGAAGAGACCCAGTACTTC
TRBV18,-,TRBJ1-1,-,CASSPRGQGNTEAFF,TGTGCCAGCTCACCAAGGGGCCAGGGAAACACTGAAGCTTTCTTT
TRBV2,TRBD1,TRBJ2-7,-,CASSSNLGTGGYEQYF,TGTGCCAGCAGTTCAAACCTTGGGACAGGGGGCTACGAGCAGTACTTC
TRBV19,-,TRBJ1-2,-,CASRWGGNGYTF,TGTGCCAGCCGCTGGGGCGGGAATGGCTACACCTTC
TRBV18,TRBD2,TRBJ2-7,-,CASSPWREPYEQYF,TGTGCCAGCTCACCATGGCGGGAGCCCTACGAGCAGTACTTC
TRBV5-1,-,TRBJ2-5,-,CASSLGTTGQETQYF,TGCGCCAGCAGCTTGGGGACGACAGGACAAGAGACCCAGTACTTC
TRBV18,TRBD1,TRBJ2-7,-,CASSPTAGTGNYEQYF,TGTGCCAGCTCACCAACGGCCGGGACAGGGAATTACGAGCAGTACTTC
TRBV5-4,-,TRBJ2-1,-,CASSLESASSYEQFF,TGTGCCAGCAGCTTGGAGAGCGCTAGTTCATATGAGCAGTTCTTC
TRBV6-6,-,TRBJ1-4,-,CASTRSGGEKLFF,TGTGCCAGCACCCGAAGCGGGGGTGAAAAACTGTTTTTT
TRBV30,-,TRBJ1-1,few,CAWSVQANTEAFF,TGTGCCTGGAGTGTTCAGGCGAACACTGAAGCTTTCTTT
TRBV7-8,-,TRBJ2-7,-,CASSLGVTAYEQYF,TGTGCCAGCAGCTTAGGGGTCACAGCCTACGAGCAGTACTTC
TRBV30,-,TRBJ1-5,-,CAWNGGNGINQPQHF,TGTGCCTGGAACGGAGGGAATGGTATCAATCAGCCCCAGCATTTT
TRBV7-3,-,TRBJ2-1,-,CASSFATSPFNEQFF,TGTGCCAGCAGCTTTGCTACTAGTCCCTTCAATGAGCAGTTCTTC
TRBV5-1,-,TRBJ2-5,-,CASSTTGETQYF,TGCGCCAGCAGCACCACGGGGGAGACCCAGTACTTC
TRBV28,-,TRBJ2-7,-,CASSPFGLSSYEQYF,TGTGCCAGCAGTCCCTTCGGGCTCAGCTCCTACGAGCAGTACTTC
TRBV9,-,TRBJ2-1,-,CASSESGNSYNEQFF,TGTGCCAGCAGCGAATCAGGGAACTCCTACAATGAGCAGTTCTTC
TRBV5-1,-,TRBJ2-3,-,CASSTTIGVVDTQYF,TGCGCCAGCAGCACGACAATAGGGGTTGTAGATACGCAGTATTTT
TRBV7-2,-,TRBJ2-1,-,CASSSPDTLQNEQFF,TGTGCCAGCAGCTCCCCGGACACCTTACAGAATGAGCAGTTCTTC
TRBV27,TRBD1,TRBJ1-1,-,CASSSTGADTEAFF,TGTGCCAGCAGTTCAACAGGGGCAGACACTGAAGCTTTCTTT
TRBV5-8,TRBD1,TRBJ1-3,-,CASSLGDSISGNTIYF,TGTGCCAGCAGCTTGGGGGACAGTATCTCTGGAAACACCATATATTTT
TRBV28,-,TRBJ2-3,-,CASSYPPLTDTQYF,TGTGCCAGCAGTTACCCTCCGCTCACAGATACGCAGTATTTT
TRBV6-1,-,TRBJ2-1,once,CASTGHNEQFF,TGTGCCAGTACAGGTCACAATGAGCAGTTCTTC
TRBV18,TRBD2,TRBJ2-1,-,CASSQGLAGPYNEQFF,TGTGCCAGCTCACAGGGACTAGCGGGTCCCTACAATGAGCAGTTCTTC
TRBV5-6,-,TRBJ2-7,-,CASSPGLRTDEQYF,TGTGCCAGCAGCCCGGGACTCCGCACCGACGAGCAGTACTTC
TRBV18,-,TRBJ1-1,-,CASSRAMNTEAFF,TGTGCCAGCTCACGGGCCATGAACACTGAAGCTTTCTTT
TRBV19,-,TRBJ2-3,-,CASSIGRTDTQYF,TGTGCCAGTAGTATAGGCCGGACAGATACGCAGTATTTT
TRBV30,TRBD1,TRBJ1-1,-,CAWSRGANTEAFF,TGTGCCTGGTCCAGGGGGGCGAACACTGAAGCTTTCTTT
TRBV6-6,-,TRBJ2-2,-,CASRFGLANGELFF,TGTGCCAGCAGATTTGGGCTAGCTAACGGGGAGCTGTTTTTT
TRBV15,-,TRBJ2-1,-,CATSMFSVVDEQFF,TGTGCCACCAGCATGTTTAGCGTGGTAGATGAGCAGTTCTTC
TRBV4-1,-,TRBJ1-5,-,CASSSRSGEPQHF,TGCGCCAGCAGCTCAAGATCTGGGGAGCCCCAGCATTTT
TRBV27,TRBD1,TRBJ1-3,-,CASSARGTGGSGNTIYF,TGTGCCAGCAGTGCTAGGGGGACAGGGGGTTCTGGAAACACCATATATTTT
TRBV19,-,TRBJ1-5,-,CASSLTGQPQHF,TGTGCCAGTAGCCTGACAGGTCAGCCCCAGCATTTT
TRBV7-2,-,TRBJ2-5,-,CASLPQLTNQETQYF,TGTGCCAGCCTCCCCCAATTGACTAACCAAGAGACCCAGTACTTC
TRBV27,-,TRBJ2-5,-,CASTLPHQETQYF,TGTGCCAGCACCCTTCCCCACCAAGAGACCCAGTACTTC
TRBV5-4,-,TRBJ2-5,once,CASSTHHADKTQYF,TGTGCCAGCAGCACCCATCACGCGGACAAGACCCAGTACTTC
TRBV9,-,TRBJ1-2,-,CASSVVAYGYTF,TGTGCCAGCAGCGTAGTTGCCTATGGCTACACCTTC
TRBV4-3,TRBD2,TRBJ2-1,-,CASSQPSGGYNEQFF,TGCGCCAGCAGCCAACCTAGCGGGGGTTACAATGAGCAGTTCTTC
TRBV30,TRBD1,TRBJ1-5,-,CAWSVREGATQHF,TGTGCCTGGAGTGTACGAGAGGGGGCGACCCAGCATTTT
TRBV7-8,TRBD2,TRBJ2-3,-,CASSAISSTSGIGADTQYF,TGTGCCAGCAGCGCGATTTCCAGCACTAGCGGGATAGGTGCAGATACGCAGTATTTT
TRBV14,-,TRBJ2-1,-,CASSQAGLYNEQFF,TGTGCCAGCAGCCAAGCCGGACTTTACAATGAGCAGTTCTTC
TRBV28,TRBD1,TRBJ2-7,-,CASQGAVYEQYF,TGTGCCAGCCAGGGGGCAGTCTACGAGCAGTACTTC
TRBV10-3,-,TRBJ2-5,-,CAISEGTVGTQYF,TGTGCCATCAGTGAGGGGACGGTCGGGACCCAGTACTTC
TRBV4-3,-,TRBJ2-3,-,CASSVRTSSTDTQYF,TGCGCCAGCAGCGTGCGGACGTCTAGCACAGATACGCAGTATTTT
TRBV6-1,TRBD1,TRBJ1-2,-,CASRETTGPGGYTF,TGTGCCAGCAGGGAAACGACAGGGCCCGGAGGCTACACCTTC
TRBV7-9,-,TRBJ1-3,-,CASSLAALPRDTIYF,TGTGCCAGCAGCTTAGCCGCCTTGCCCCGCGACACCATATATTTT
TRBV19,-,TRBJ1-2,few,CASTGGALGYTF,TGTGCCAGTACTGGGGGTGCACTCGGCTACACCTTC
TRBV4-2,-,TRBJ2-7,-,CASSQQAAGGGPYEQYF,TGTGCCAGCAGCCAACAGGCCGCCGGCGGGGGCCCCTACGAGCAGTACTTC
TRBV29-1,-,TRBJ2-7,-,CSARRENYEQYF,TGCAGCGCCCGTCGGGAGAACTACGAGCAGTACTTC
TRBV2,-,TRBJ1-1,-,CASRGFQGPTEAFF,TGTGCCAGTCGAGGGTTTCAGGGGCCGACTGAAGCTTTCTTT
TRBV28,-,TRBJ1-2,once,CASSFGSNYGYTF,TGTGCCAGCAGTTTTGGCAGCAACTATGGCTACACCTTC
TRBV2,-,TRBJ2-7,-,CASNREGSYEQYF,TGTGCCAGCAATCGAGAGGGTTCCTACGAGCAGTACTTC